This TCR beta chain emerged from a study of blood T cell repertoires in COVID-19. As for the study in general: Sites across the United States, Italy and Spain contributed samples from acute and convalescent COVID-19. T cells, B-cell-depleted T cells, or PBMCs provided the cDNA or gDNA that served as material.

As processed by the authors: Estimated nucleated cell counts came from reference gene primer amplification. Generated by immunoSEQ multiplex PCR, the TCRdb table keeps only in-frame clones and is missing some. V, J and clone size derive from that table, while D and trimming were established from the DNA sequence. The sample lists 150,000 or so clones, more than 75% seen once, with nearly 15% in the top ten. The germline gives CDR1 SGHRS, CDR2 YFSETQ. J lost 4 bases, V lost 2 bases, and 5 bases had no gene match. The CDR3 totals 14 residues. Material: peripheral blood. The chain joins TRBV5-1 to TRBJ2-5; 7 nucleotides align to TRBD2. The TCR comes from a human donor with acute or convalescent COVID-19. The donor label of this sample is uncertain. CDR3 amino acids: CASSFTGGVETQYF. For the CDR3, the DNA is TGCGCCAGCAGCTTCACGGGGGGAGTAGAGACCCAGTACTTC.